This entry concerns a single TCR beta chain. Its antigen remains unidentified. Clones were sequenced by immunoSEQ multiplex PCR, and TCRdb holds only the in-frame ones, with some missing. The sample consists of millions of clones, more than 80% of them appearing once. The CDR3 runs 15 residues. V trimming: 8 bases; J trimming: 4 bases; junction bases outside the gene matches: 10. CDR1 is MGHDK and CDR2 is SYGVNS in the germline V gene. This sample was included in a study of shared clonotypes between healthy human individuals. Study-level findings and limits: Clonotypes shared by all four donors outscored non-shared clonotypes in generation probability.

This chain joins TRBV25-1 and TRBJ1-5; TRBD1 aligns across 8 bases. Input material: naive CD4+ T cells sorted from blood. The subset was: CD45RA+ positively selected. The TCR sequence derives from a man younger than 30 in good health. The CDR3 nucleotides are TGTGCCAGCTCCGGGGGCACAGGGGGAAATCAGCCCCAGCATTTT. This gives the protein CASSGGTGGNQPQHF.